Listed below are T cell receptor beta chains from one sample, sequenced in a study of blood T cells in healthy people across ages. Via MiXCR, TCRdb re-called the 5' RACE reads, giving one row per CDR3 protein. The data contain hundreds of thousands of distinct CDR3 sequences, 49% of them singletons. Specimen: blood. Receptor source: a woman aged 55-70 years in good health. Both conserved end residues are part of each CDR3. The order of the fields is V gene, J gene, D gene, clone size, CDR3 protein, CDR3 DNA. A D gene is named only where the DNA matches it firmly. Expanded clones are given a class, and other clones once, few, many or no size at all.

TRBV29-1,TRBJ2-7,.,few,CSARQGGEQYF,TGCAGCGCAAGACAGGGAGGCGAGCAGTACTTC
TRBV20-1,TRBJ2-5,.,.,CSAPTRWRETQYF,TGCAGTGCCCCTACCCGGTGGAGAGAGACCCAGTACTTC
TRBV6-5,TRBJ2-3,TRBD1,few,CASSRTGGRTDTQYF,TGTGCCAGCAGCAGGACAGGGGGCAGAACAGATACGCAGTATTTT
TRBV6-2/TRBV6-3,TRBJ2-1,.,.,CASSKGTFVMYNEQFF,TGTGCCAGCAGCAAAGGGACTTTTGTGATGTACAATGAGCAGTTCTTC
TRBV29-1,TRBJ2-2,.,.,CSVDLVQGTNTGELFF,TGCAGCGTTGACCTTGTGCAGGGGACAAACACCGGGGAGCTGTTTTTT
TRBV6-2/TRBV6-3,TRBJ2-4,TRBD1,.,CTSRPDRVVVNIQYF,TGTACCAGCAGACCAGACAGGGTGGTAGTGAACATTCAGTACTTC
TRBV5-1,TRBJ2-5,.,.,CASSLAAGEETQYF,TGCGCCAGCAGCTTGGCGGCTGGGGAAGAGACCCAGTACTTC
TRBV9,TRBJ1-2,.,.,CASSAGGGRLAYGYTF,TGTGCCAGCAGCGCCGGAGGGGGACGGCTTGCCTATGGCTACACCTTC
TRBV2,TRBJ1-1,.,once,CASSGLQMNTEAFF,TGTGCCAGCAGTGGTTTACAAATGAACACTGAAGCTTTCTTT
TRBV29-1,TRBJ1-2,.,.,CSDAQGNYGYTF,TGCAGCGATGCCCAGGGGAACTATGGCTACACCTTC
TRBV20-1,TRBJ1-5,.,few,CSARGTNQPQHF,TGCAGTGCTAGAGGGACCAATCAGCCCCAGCATTTT
TRBV2,TRBJ1-1,.,few,CASSEEQGYTEAFF,TGTGCCAGCAGTGAGGAACAGGGCTACACTGAAGCTTTCTTT
TRBV6-5,TRBJ2-5,TRBD2,.,CASSYGFAGEGETQYF,TGTGCCAGCAGTTACGGGTTTGCGGGAGAGGGAGAGACCCAGTACTTC
TRBV4-1,TRBJ1-2,.,.,CASSQGVGGIDGYTF,TGCGCCAGCAGCCAAGGTGTTGGGGGCATAGATGGCTACACCTTC
TRBV25-1,TRBJ1-3,.,.,CASSAPRGSGNTIYF,TGTGCCAGCAGTGCACCAAGGGGCTCTGGAAACACCATATATTTT
TRBV15,TRBJ2-5,.,once,CATSRDRQANEQYF,TGTGCCACCAGCAGAGATCGTCAGGCCAATGAGCAGTACTTC
TRBV27,TRBJ2-3,TRBD2,.,CASSSGLAGGRGTQYF,TGTGCCAGCAGTTCGGGACTAGCGGGGGGGCGGGGTACGCAGTATTTT
TRBV4-1,TRBJ1-4,.,.,CAGSQDRAGGEKLFF,TGCGCCGGCAGCCAAGATAGGGCCGGGGGAGAAAAACTGTTTTTT
TRBV7-2,TRBJ2-7,.,many,CASSPLSYEQYF,TGTGCCAGCAGCCCTCTCTCCTACGAGCAGTACTTC
TRBV6-6,TRBJ2-7,TRBD1,.,CASSRPGTGASEQYF,TGTGCCAGCAGTCGTCCCGGGACAGGGGCGTCCGAGCAGTACTTC
TRBV24-1,TRBJ2-7,.,.,CATSENSYEQYF,TGTGCCACCAGTGAAAATAGCTACGAGCAGTACTTC
TRBV6-4,TRBJ2-7,.,once,CASSDSRRVPRNEQYF,TGTGCCAGCAGTGACTCGAGGAGGGTACCGCGGAACGAGCAGTACTTC